One and the same sample provided the 21 T cell receptor beta chains below, sequenced in a study of blood T cell repertoires in COVID-19. The repertoire was sequenced with immunoSEQ multiplex PCR; TCRdb's copy has only in-frame clones and lacks some. This sample has fewer than 200,000 clones; more than 75% occur once, and the top ten carry 6%. Sequencing input: peripheral blood. These receptors all come from a man between 40 and 49 years old with active or convalescent COVID-19.

The chain combines TRBV7-2 with TRBJ1-1; a weak D match, TRBD1 (5 bases). Trimming cost V 6 bases and J 1 base, with 12 bases left between them. CDR1 SGHTA and CDR2 FQGNSA come from the germline V gene. This CDR3 comprises 14 residues. CDR3 protein: CASSRGRRNTEAFF. The CDR3 DNA follows: TGTGCCAGCAGTAGGGGCAGGCGGAACACTGAAGCTTTCTTT.

This rearrangement joins TRBV3-1 (or the pseudogene TRBV3-2) to TRBJ2-7, with 12 bases identical to TRBD2. CDR3 size: 15 residues. J was trimmed by 4 bases and V by 1 base; bases with no gene match: 2. Germline V gene lookup returns CDR1 LGHDT and CDR2 YNNKEL (reference sequence). CDR3 region: CASSQGTSGKYEQYF. CDR3 in DNA: TGTGCCAGCAGCCAAGGGACTAGCGGGAAGTACGAGCAGTACTTC.

The chain uses TRBV18 and TRBJ2-7; D is ambiguous. The CDR3 is made up of 13 amino acids. Germline-derived CDR1 and CDR2 are KGHSH and LQKENI. Trimming shortened V by 2 bases and J by 3 bases, and 8 bases separated the two germline ends. CDR3 sequence: CASSPVEFYEQYF. The CDR3 DNA reads as TGTGCCAGCTCACCAGTGGAGTTCTACGAGCAGTACTTC.

This clone was counted between two and nine times. The rearrangement uses TRBV12-3 or TRBV12-4 and TRBJ1-4; tentatively, D is TRBD1 (6 bases). Trimming took 6 bases from V and 8 from J, leaving 13 bases between them. The CDR3 loop spans 13 amino acids. CDR3 region: CASSPDRKEKLFF. Here the CDR3 DNA reads TGTGCCAGCAGCCCGGACAGAAAAGAAAAACTGTTTTTT.

The chain employs TRBV11-2 and TRBJ1-2; D gene uncertain. Trimming stripped 1 base from V and 2 bases from J, with 14 bases between. From germline, CDR1 is SGHAT and CDR2 FQNNGV. The CDR3 spans 16 residues. The CDR3 bases are TGTGCCAGCAGCTTAGCCCCCGGGGTAGCAAACTATGGCTACACCTTC. Protein: CASSLAPGVANYGYTF.

In this sample, this clone turned up once. V is TRBV25-1 and J is TRBJ1-3; TRBD1 is a possible D gene (6 bases). Germline CDR1 reads MGHDK; CDR2 reads SYGVNS. The CDR3 totals 12 residues. V was clipped by 7 bases and J by 4 bases, with 8 bases between them. This chain's CDR3 is CASNREGNTIYF. DNA for the CDR3: TGTGCCAGCAACAGGGAAGGAAACACCATATATTTT. The full variable domain, its missing parts supplied by reference TRBV25-1 and TRBJ1-3, is EADIYQTPRYLVIGTGKKITLECSQTMGHDKMYWYQQDPGMELHLIHYSYGVNSTEKGDLSSESTVSRIRTEHFPLTLESARPSHTSQYLCASNREGNTIYFGEGSWLTVV.

The rearrangement uses TRBV5-1 and TRBJ2-5; no definite D call. Germline loops: CDR1 SGHRS, CDR2 YFSETQ. This CDR3 contains 18 residues. Deletions cut 0 bases from V and 3 bases from J, with 21 bases between. The CDR3 nucleotides are TGCGCCAGCAGCTTGGGGATGCGGAGAGAGGCCAATAAAGAGACCCAGTACTTC. Amino acid sequence: CASSLGMRREANKETQYF.

This rearrangement joins TRBV2 to TRBJ1-1; tentative D call: TRBD1 (6 bases). The CDR3 runs to 15 residues. In germline, CDR1 is SNHLY, CDR2 FYNNEI. V was clipped by 1 base and J by 3 bases, with 12 bases between them. The CDR3 coding sequence is TGTGCCAGCAGTGAAGTTTTGGGGGCGTACACTGAAGCTTTCTTT. Residues: CASSEVLGAYTEAFF.

The CDR3 DNA follows: TGTGCCAGCAGCGTAGGGGGCAGTATCACAGATACGCAGTATTTT. Its translation: CASSVGGSITDTQYF. This rearrangement joins TRBV9 to TRBJ2-3; possible D gene TRBD1, 5 bases. CDR1 SGDLS and CDR2 YYNGEE come from the germline V gene. The CDR3 consists of 15 residues. Between the trimmed V and J ends, which lost 0 bases and 2 bases, there was a span of 10 bases.

This clone was detected once. The chain is built from TRBV29-1 and TRBJ2-3; 9 nucleotides match TRBD1. This CDR3 spans 13 amino acids. From germline, CDR1 is SQVTM and CDR2 ANQGSEA. V lost 5 bases and J lost 6; bases outside the gene matches: 6. CDR3 coding DNA: TGCAGCGTTCAACAGGGGGCGATCGATACGCAGTATTTT. It encodes CSVQQGAIDTQYF.

V usage is TRBV6-2 or TRBV6-3 and J usage is TRBJ1-6; TRBD1 matches 7 bases. The CDR3 has 16 amino acids. J was trimmed by 8 bases and V by 6 bases; bases with no gene match: 13. CDR1 is MNHEY and CDR2 is SVGEGT in the germline V gene. CDR3 in DNA: TGTGCCAGCAGCTCCCGACAGGGTTTCGTTCATTCACCCCTCCACTTT. Translating it yields CASSSRQGFVHSPLHF.

The chain links TRBV5-4 to TRBJ1-1, with D maybe TRBD1 (5 bases). This CDR3 region has 14 residues. Germline CDR1 and CDR2: SGHNT and YYREEE (reference sequence). V was trimmed by 0 bases and J by 5 bases, leaving 11 bases between them. CDR3 in amino acids: CASSLVAGMTEAFF. DNA for the CDR3: TGTGCCAGCAGCTTGGTGGCAGGGATGACTGAAGCTTTCTTT.

This clone was observed a single time. V is TRBV19 and J is TRBJ1-5, with D uncertain. The V gene lost 0 bases and the J gene lost 1 base, with 13 bases spanning the gap. This CDR3 comprises 17 residues. Germline values: CDR1 LNHDA, CDR2 SQIVND (reference sequence). The CDR3 bases are TGTGCCAGTAGTATAGACCTGGGCCCCGGCAGCAATCAGCCCCAGCATTTT. Encoded protein: CASSIDLGPGSNQPQHF.

J is TRBJ1-3 and V is TRBV28, with D possibly TRBD1 on 5 matching bases. The CDR3 runs to 16 residues. Germline assignment: CDR1 MDHEN and CDR2 SYDVKM. The ends were cut back, 7 bases at V and 2 bases at J, with 18 bases in the middle. The CDR3, as DNA: TGTGCCAGCATCAACTCCGCAGGGATGCCTGGAAACACCATATATTTT. This codes for CASINSAGMPGNTIYF.

The chain uses TRBV19 and TRBJ1-3, with D hard to call. The CDR3 covers 15 residues. Germline V gene lookup returns CDR1 LNHDA and CDR2 SQIVND (reference sequence). The V end was cut by 6 bases, the J end by 0 bases, with 12 bases between. The CDR3 nucleotides read TGTGCCAGTAGCTTCACAGTGCCCTCTGGAAACACCATATATTTT. Translating gives CASSFTVPSGNTIYF.

There are a few counts of this clone. The chain links TRBV2 to TRBJ2-7; D perhaps matches TRBD2 (5 bases). V gave up 5 bases and J gave up 0 bases, with 11 bases separating them. This CDR3 is 14 amino acids long. CDR1 and CDR2 (germline): SNHLY, FYNNEI. For the CDR3, the DNA is TGTGCCAGCAGTAGGGAGCCCCTCTCCTACGAGCAGTACTTC. Its translation: CASSREPLSYEQYF. Using reference TRBV2 and TRBJ2-7 for the parts outside the CDR3, the full variable domain is EPEVTQTPSHQVTQMGQEVILRCVPISNHLYFYWYRQILGQKVEFLVSFYNNEISEKSEIFDDQFSVERPDGSNFTLKIRSTKLEDSAMYFCASSREPLSYEQYFGPGTRLTVT.

The chain links TRBV10-3 to TRBJ2-2; 12 nucleotides match TRBD2. The CDR3 consists of 15 residues. The V gene's germline CDR1 is ENHRY and CDR2 SYGVKD. V was pared by 6 bases and J by 3 bases, with 2 bases of the junction left unmatched. Here the CDR3 DNA reads TGTGCCATCAGCGGGACTAGCGGGCACACCGGGGAGCTGTTTTTT. This codes for CAISGTSGHTGELFF.

This clone appeared a few times. This chain uses TRBV20-1 with TRBJ1-5; D gene uncertain. V was shortened by 3 bases and J by 14 bases, with 11 bases between the two germline ends. Germline V gene sequence: CDR1 DFQATT, CDR2 SNEGSKA (reference sequence). The length of the CDR3 is 10 residues. This chain's CDR3 is CSASLGGEHF. The CDR3 DNA follows: TGCAGTGCTAGTTTGGGCGGGGAGCATTTT.

The rearrangement links TRBV6-5 to TRBJ2-7, with TRBD1 matching 9 bases. The CDR3 totals 14 residues. Germline V gene data show CDR1 as MNHEY and CDR2 as SVGAGI. V trimming: 2 bases; J trimming: 3 bases; junction bases outside the gene matches: 2. The CDR3, as DNA: TGTGCCAGCAGTTACAAGGACAGGGGCTACGAGCAGTACTTC. It codes for CASSYKDRGYEQYF.

V usage is TRBV14 and J usage is TRBJ2-7, with 7 bases identical to TRBD2. The CDR3 length is 13 residues. V gave up 3 bases and J gave up 7 bases; unmatched junction bases: 6. Germline assignment: CDR1 SGHDN and CDR2 FVKESK. The CDR3, as DNA: TGTGCCAGCAGCCAGACCTCTAGCGGAGAGCAGTACTTC. This translates into CASSQTSSGEQYF.

The J gene is TRBJ1-2, the V gene TRBV2; D unclear. Germline V gene lookup returns CDR1 SNHLY and CDR2 FYNNEI. Trimming removed 7 bases at V and 7 bases at J, with 19 bases between. There are 14 residues in the CDR3. DNA of the CDR3: TGTGCCAGCACCAAGGGCCAGGCAGGAGGTGGCTACACCTTC. This sequence encodes CASTKGQAGGGYTF.